Sequencing of this T cell receptor (beta chain) was carried out in a study of long-term antiretroviral therapy in people with HIV. Study as a whole: Initial samples were collected about a decade before the 2015 immediate-ART recommendation. The study's findings and limits: Clonal expansions arising prior to ART prevailed in the repertoire at every time point. The range of CDR3 lengths in HIV repertoires proved narrower than that found in controls.

The libraries were made with immunoSEQ v3.0 at survey level. The table came from immunoSEQ multiplex PCR; TCRdb's copy has only in-frame clones and leaves some out. Among 30,000 to 50,000 clones listed, approximately 89% were seen once. This clone came up a few times. Its antigen is unidentified. V was clipped by 2 bases and J by 2 bases, with 1 base between them. The germline gives CDR1 ENHRY, CDR2 SYGVKD. The CDR3 loop spans 12 amino acids. This clonotype originated in a woman aged 45-65 years with HIV. The starting material was unsorted PBMCs, obtained 3.1 years after starting antiretroviral therapy. The chain carries TRBV10-3 and TRBJ1-3, with D unresolved. CDR3 nucleotides: TGTGCCATCAGTGAGCCTGGAAACACCATATATTTT. It encodes CAISEPGNTIYF.